This is a list of T cell receptor beta chains from one sample in a study of beta chain features in type 1 diabetes. The assay was immunoSEQ multiplex PCR, and TCRdb's table has in-frame clones only and misses some. The sample comprises 600,000 to 750,000 clones, 12% of which are singletons, and more than 0.095% rests with the top ten. Sequencing input: naive CD4+ T cells from blood. All receptors derive from a man aged 25 to 40 with type 1 diabetes. CDR3s include the opening cysteine and the closing phenylalanine or tryptophan. D genes are given only for firm matches. Expanded clones get a size class; other rows say once, few or many, or leave the size out.

J gene,clone size,V gene,D gene,CDR3 protein,CDR3 DNA
TRBJ2-7,.,TRBV5-8,.,CASSFYYEQYF,TGTGCCAGCAGCTTCTATTACGAGCAGTACTTC
TRBJ1-1,few,TRBV10-3,TRBD1,CAAGGGLNTEAFF,TGTGCCGCAGGGGGGGGTCTGAACACTGAAGCTTTCTTT
TRBJ2-6,few,TRBV7-6,.,CASSLTGNSGANVLTF,TGTGCCAGCAGCTTAACAGGGAACTCTGGGGCCAACGTCCTGACTTTC
TRBJ2-6,.,TRBV7-9,TRBD1,CASSVRTGTGLSGANVLTF,TGTGCCAGCAGCGTCCGAACCGGGACAGGTCTATCTGGGGCCAACGTCCTGACTTTC
TRBJ1-2,.,TRBV7-2,.,CASSFGAGVSYTF,.
TRBJ2-3,.,TRBV5-1,.,CASSFDGPQYF,TGCGCCAGCAGCTTCGACGGCCCGCAGTATTTT
TRBJ2-2,.,TRBV25-1,TRBD1,CASSDPTGGPGELFF,TGTGCCAGCAGTGACCCGACAGGGGGCCCCGGGGAGCTGTTTTTT
TRBJ2-7,few,TRBV7-2,.,CASSYSGQYYEQYF,TGTGCCAGCAGCTACTCCGGACAGTACTACGAGCAGTACTTC
TRBJ2-2,.,TRBV14,.,CASSQEPTGELFF,TGTGCCAGCAGCCAAGAGCCCACCGGGGAGCTGTTTTTT
TRBJ1-1,.,TRBV7-2,.,CASSFTGLGTEAFF,TGTGCCAGCAGCTTTACGGGGTTGGGCACTGAAGCTTTCTTT
TRBJ2-7,few,TRBV11-3,.,CASRNRGGDEQYF,TGTGCCAGCCGGAACAGGGGAGGAGACGAGCAGTACTTC
TRBJ2-3,.,TRBV19,.,CASRTTTDTQYF,TGTGCCAGTCGCACAACCACAGATACGCAGTATTTT
TRBJ1-1,few,TRBV18,.,CASSPLIGENTEAFF,TGTGCCAGCTCACCACTGATAGGGGAAAACACTGAAGCTTTCTTT
TRBJ2-1,.,TRBV2,TRBD1,CASTPGGTGNNEQFF,TGTGCCAGCACCCCAGGGGGGACAGGGAACAATGAGCAGTTCTTC
TRBJ2-1,.,TRBV5-1,.,CASSLISEPYNEQFF,TGCGCCAGCAGCTTGATTTCAGAGCCCTACAATGAGCAGTTCTTC
TRBJ2-5,few,TRBV25-1,.,CATSRRGASETQYF,TGTGCCACTTCGAGGAGGGGAGCCAGCGAGACCCAGTACTTC
TRBJ2-1,.,TRBV5-1,TRBD1,CASSFTPGQGANEQFF,TGCGCCAGCAGCTTTACTCCGGGACAGGGGGCCAATGAGCAGTTCTTC
TRBJ2-5,.,TRBV7-8,TRBD1,CASSRPQGSETQYF,TGTGCCAGCAGCCGACCACAGGGGAGCGAGACCCAGTACTTC
TRBJ2-1,.,TRBV5-1,TRBD2,CASSLVPLASGGTEQFF,TGCGCCAGCAGCTTAGTCCCACTTGCTAGCGGGGGGACTGAGCAGTTCTTC
TRBJ1-4,.,TRBV4-2,TRBD1,CASSAQGSIEKLFF,TGTGCCAGCAGCGCACAGGGGTCGATTGAAAAACTGTTTTTT
TRBJ1-3,few,TRBV30,TRBD1,CAWSPRSGDSHSGNTIYF,TGTGCCTGGAGTCCCCGCAGTGGGGACAGCCACTCTGGAAACACCATATATTTT
TRBJ1-2,.,TRBV25-1,.,CASSETTGGSYGYTF,TGTGCCAGCAGTGAGACGACGGGGGGCAGCTATGGCTACACCTTC
TRBJ1-3,few,TRBV5-1,TRBD1,CASSSWDRSSGNTIYF,TGCGCCAGCAGCTCCTGGGACAGGAGCTCTGGAAACACCATATATTTT
TRBJ2-7,.,TRBV5-1,.,CASSAEGDISEYF,TGCGCCAGCAGCGCAGAGGGGGATATCAGCGAGTACTTC
TRBJ1-4,few,TRBV4-3,.,CASSQPGTANEKLFF,TGCGCCAGCAGCCAACCCGGAACAGCGAATGAAAAACTGTTTTTT
TRBJ2-3,.,TRBV30,TRBD2,CAWRRTSGGGFTQYF,TGTGCCTGGAGAAGAACTAGCGGGGGTGGTTTTACGCAGTATTTT
TRBJ1-2,.,TRBV4-2,TRBD1,CASSQDPGQGYGYTF,TGTGCCAGCAGCCAAGATCCCGGACAGGGATATGGCTACACCTTC
TRBJ2-7,few,TRBV30,TRBD1,CAWLPKGQGSYEQYF,TGTGCCTGGTTACCTAAGGGACAGGGGTCCTACGAGCAGTACTTC
TRBJ2-7,few,TRBV7-2,.,CASSLEGAHEQYF,TGTGCCAGCAGCTTAGAAGGGGCACACGAGCAGTACTTC
TRBJ1-2,.,TRBV11-2,.,CASSLAGAQGIYGYTF,TGTGCCAGCAGCTTAGCTGGGGCACAGGGTATTTATGGCTACACCTTC
TRBJ1-2,.,TRBV18,.,CASSPRQEAYGYTF,TGTGCCAGCTCACCAAGACAGGAGGCCTATGGCTACACCTTC
TRBJ1-4,.,TRBV11-2,TRBD1,CASSPRQGFREKLFF,TGTGCCAGCAGCCCCAGACAGGGATTCCGTGAAAAACTGTTTTTT
TRBJ2-7,.,TRBV18,TRBD1,CASSPGQGISGYEQYF,TGTGCCAGCTCCCCGGGACAGGGCATCTCGGGCTACGAGCAGTACTTC
TRBJ1-6,.,TRBV5-6,.,CASSPGQHNSPLHF,TGTGCCAGCAGTCCGGGACAACATAATTCACCCCTCCACTTT
TRBJ2-6,.,TRBV6-5,.,CASTIKGSGANVLTF,TGTGCCAGCACCATTAAGGGCTCTGGGGCCAACGTCCTGACTTTC
TRBJ2-7,few,TRBV5-1,.,CASSLGPAYEQYF,TGCGCCAGCAGCTTGGGTCCAGCCTACGAGCAGTACTTC
TRBJ1-1,few,TRBV6-4,.,CASSPGMNTEAFF,TGTGCCAGCAGTCCAGGGATGAACACTGAAGCTTTCTTT
TRBJ2-3,few,TRBV7-9,.,CASSPLVGRTDTQYF,TGTGCCAGCAGCCCCTTAGTGGGGCGCACAGATACGCAGTATTTT
TRBJ1-2,.,TRBV30,.,CAWSVSQGIPFF,TGTGCCTGGAGTGTATCTCAGGGGATCCCCTTCTTC
TRBJ2-5,few,TRBV11-2,.,CASSLGGDQYF,TGTGCCAGCAGCTTAGGAGGGGACCAGTACTTC
TRBJ2-7,.,TRBV30,TRBD1,CAWSAGQDEQYF,TGTGCCTGGAGTGCGGGACAGGACGAGCAGTACTTC
TRBJ2-1,.,TRBV7-2,.,CASLAYWDNEQFF,TGTGCCAGCTTAGCCTATTGGGACAATGAGCAGTTCTTC
TRBJ2-7,.,TRBV6-1,.,CAHAGVWAHEQYF,TGTGCGCACGCGGGCGTCTGGGCCCACGAGCAGTACTTC
TRBJ1-4,few,TRBV11-2,.,CASRLPGATNEKLFF,TGTGCCAGCAGGCTACCGGGTGCCACTAATGAAAAACTGTTTTTT
TRBJ1-2,.,TRBV6-5,.,CASSYAGYYGYTF,TGTGCCAGCAGTTACGCGGGGTACTATGGCTACACCTTC
TRBJ1-3,.,TRBV7-2,.,CASSLAGSGNTIYF,TGTGCCAGCAGCTTGGCCGGGTCTGGAAACACCATATATTTT
TRBJ2-1,.,TRBV14,.,CASSQVAGRANKYNEQFF,TGTGCCAGCAGCCAAGTGGCGGGGCGCGCGAATAAGTACAATGAGCAGTTCTTC